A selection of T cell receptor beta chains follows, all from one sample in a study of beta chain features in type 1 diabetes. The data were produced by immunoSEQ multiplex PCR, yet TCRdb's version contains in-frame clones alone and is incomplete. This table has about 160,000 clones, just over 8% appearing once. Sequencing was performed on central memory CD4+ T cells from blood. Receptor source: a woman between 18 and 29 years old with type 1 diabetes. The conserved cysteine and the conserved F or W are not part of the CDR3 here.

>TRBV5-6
ASSLEGQKTEKLF
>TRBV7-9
ASSSRTGGTYEQY
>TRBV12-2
ASRGGFTDTQY
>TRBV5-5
ASSLAEDQPQH
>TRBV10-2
ASSEQNTGELF
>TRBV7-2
ASSLSPDTEAF
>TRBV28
ASRPGQMNTEAF
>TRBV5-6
ASSLQRTDTQY
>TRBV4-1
ASSRDPDRAGYEQY
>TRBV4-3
ASSPGDRDRNEQF